This is a list of T cell receptor beta chains from one sample in a study of blood T cells in healthy people across ages. TCRdb re-derived calls from the 5' RACE reads in MiXCR, one entry per CDR3 protein. The sample lists roughly 930,000 distinct CDR3 sequences, 40% to 60% seen once, with 10% to 15% in the top ten. Sequencing input: blood. The receptor set was obtained from a man aged 25-45 years in good health. The CDR3 runs from the conserved cysteine through the conserved F or W. D genes are given only for firm matches. The size of a clone is reported for some rows only, either as once, few or many, or as a class for expanded clones.

.	TRBV12-3/TRBV12-4	.	TRBJ1-5	CASSFSWDGQPQHF	TGTGCCAGCAGTTTCTCCTGGGACGGACAGCCCCAGCATTTT
.	TRBV2	few	TRBJ2-1	CASSTGTVQFF	TGTGCCAGCAGTACCGGGACGGTTCAGTTCTTC
TRBD2	TRBV20-1	.	TRBJ2-1	CRARERDFEQFF	TGCAGGGCTAGAGAGCGGGACTTTGAGCAGTTCTTC
TRBD1	TRBV18	.	TRBJ1-4	CASSPPRQGEDEKLFF	TGTGCCAGCTCACCACCGCGACAGGGAGAAGATGAAAAACTGTTTTTT
.	TRBV12-3/TRBV12-4	.	TRBJ2-7	CASSLDPGGLEQYF	TGTGCCAGCAGTTTAGATCCAGGGGGACTCGAGCAGTACTTC
.	TRBV6-2/TRBV6-3	many	TRBJ2-6	CASSQQGSGANVLTF	TGTGCCAGCAGTCAACAGGGTTCTGGGGCCAACGTCCTGACTTTC
.	TRBV6-1	few	TRBJ1-2	CASSEGYYGYTF	TGTGCCAGCAGTGAGGGGTACTATGGCTACACCTTC
TRBD2	TRBV6-5	.	TRBJ2-5	CASSYPATERGMGQETQYF	TGTGCTAGCAGTTACCCGGCGACCGAGCGGGGCATGGGGCAAGAGACCCAGTACTTC
.	TRBV4-1	few	TRBJ1-5	CASSQDEERSQPQHF	TGCGCCAGCAGCCAAGATGAGGAGCGTAGTCAGCCCCAGCATTTT
.	TRBV20-1	few	TRBJ1-6	CSAIVRGTDSPLHF	TGCAGTGCTATAGTAAGAGGGACGGATTCACCCCTCCACTTT
.	TRBV3-1	many	TRBJ1-2	CASSQDWAGPLGYTF	TGTGCCAGCAGCCAAGATTGGGCAGGCCCTTTGGGCTACACCTTC
.	TRBV3-1	few	TRBJ2-3	CASSQEGGFGKDTQYF	TGTGCCAGCAGCCAAGAGGGTGGATTTGGGAAAGATACGCAGTATTTT
TRBD2	TRBV13	.	TRBJ2-7	CASSSFSAGSSGLAGTEQYF	TGTGCCAGCAGCTCCTTTTCGGCAGGATCATCGGGACTAGCGGGGACCGAGCAGTACTTC
.	TRBV6-1	.	TRBJ2-1	CASTELGRGSYNEQFF	TGTGCTAGCACCGAATTGGGGCGCGGGTCCTACAATGAGCAGTTCTTC
TRBD2	TRBV5-1	.	TRBJ2-1	CASTTSGGYNGQFF	TGCGCCAGTACTACTAGCGGGGGGTACAATGGGCAGTTCTTC
.	TRBV12-3/TRBV12-4	.	TRBJ2-5	CASSLLQQETQYF	TGTGCCAGCAGTTTGCTCCAGCAAGAGACCCAGTACTTC
TRBD2	TRBV7-2	few	TRBJ2-7	CASSPPGLAGGFEQYF	TGTGCCAGCAGTCCCCCGGGACTAGCGGGGGGTTTCGAGCAGTACTTC
.	TRBV6-6	once	TRBJ1-1	CASSYSRQTNTEAFF	TGTGCCAGCAGTTACTCGCGACAAACGAACACTGAAGCTTTCTTT
.	TRBV20-1	.	TRBJ1-1	CSARPGTEAFF	TGCAGTGCCAGGCCCGGGACTGAAGCTTTCTTT
TRBD2	TRBV7-2	.	TRBJ2-1	CASSFPGTSGRQPYNEQFF	TGTGCCAGCAGCTTCCCCGGGACTAGCGGGCGACAACCCTACAATGAGCAGTTCTTC
TRBD1	TRBV4-1	few	TRBJ1-1	CASSQETGEPEAFF	TGCGCCAGCAGCCAAGAGACAGGGGAACCTGAAGCTTTCTTT
TRBD2	TRBV6-1	.	TRBJ2-3	CASRPRTSGDFGAQYF	TGTGCCAGCAGACCCAGGACTAGCGGGGATTTTGGTGCGCAGTATTTT
TRBD2	TRBV7-2	.	TRBJ2-1	CASSLGPAGGHNEQFF	TGTGCCAGCAGCTTAGGTCCAGCGGGGGGGCACAATGAGCAGTTCTTC
.	TRBV2	.	TRBJ2-2	CASIFGGPRTGELFF	TGTGCCAGCATTTTTGGGGGGCCTAGGACCGGGGAGCTGTTTTTT
.	TRBV7-2	few	TRBJ2-1	CPSSFVVGEQFF	TGTCCCAGCAGCTTTGTTGTCGGGGAGCAGTTCTTC